These 5 T cell receptor beta chains were all obtained from the same sample, sequenced in a study of T cell clonality in common variable immunodeficiency. General study points: In common variable immunodeficiency, TCR beta chains reportedly carried fewer deletions and N-nucleotide insertions.

Method: immunoSEQ multiplex PCR; TCRdb's copy keeps in-frame clones and lacks some. The specimen has some 26,000 clones, none found just once. No antigen has been identified for these receptors. The sequencing sample was made of peripheral blood mononuclear cells. The receptors come from a human donor with common variable immunodeficiency.

A word on this clone: The sequence runs out 3 residues before the end of the CDR3; the remainder is reconstructed from the germline J gene. The chain uses TRBV18 and TRBJ2-5; TRBD1 matches at 7 bases. Germline CDR1 is KGHSH and CDR2 is LQKENI. Trimming cost V 9 bases and J 2 bases; bases outside gene matches: 6. The length of the CDR3 is 13 residues. The sequenced part of the CDR3 DNA is TGTGCCAGTTTACCGGGACAGCAAGAGACC. It yields the protein CASLPGQQET. The entire CDR3 sequence reads CASLPGQQETQYF.

Worth noting for this clone: The read ends 3 residues before the CDR3 terminus; that terminus is restored from the germline J gene. J is TRBJ2-3 and V is TRBV5-6; TRBD1 agrees at 12 bases. There are 15 residues in the CDR3. CDR1 is SGHDT, CDR2 YYEEEE, per germline. Trimming took 4 bases from V and 5 from J; bases not matched to a gene: 5. This CDR3 reads CASSMGQGAGDTQYF. The CDR3 DNA, read in part, is TGTGCCAGCAGCATGGGACAGGGGGCAGGAGATACG.

This clone has a handful of counts. The read ends 3 residues before the CDR3 terminus; that terminus is restored from the germline J gene. The chain joins TRBV19 to TRBJ2-7; 8 bases are shared with TRBD1. The CDR3 covers 15 residues. Germline CDR1 and CDR2: LNHDA and SQIVND (reference sequence). V lost 5 bases, J lost 0 bases, and 6 bases stayed unmatched. The CDR3 spells CASSVGQDPSYEQYF. CDR3 DNA, as far as it was read: TGTGCCAGTAGTGTGGGACAGGACCCCTCCTACGAG.

As to this clone: The CDR3 end is not reached by the read, which stops 3 residues before it; the germline J gene fills it in. The chain has TRBV7-3 and TRBJ2-1, with TRBD2 as a possible D gene (5 bases). Looked up from germline, CDR1 is SGHTA and CDR2 is FQGTGA. The V end lost 3 bases, the J end lost 0 bases, and 9 bases lay between the germline ends. The CDR3 spans 15 residues. This chain's CDR3 is CASSLSSSSYNEQFF. The covered CDR3 bases are TGTGCCAGCAGCTTGTCTAGCAGCTCCTACAATGAG.

This clone came up a few times. The read falls 3 residues short of the CDR3 end, and the missing part is taken from the germline J gene. This chain joins TRBV7-7 and TRBJ2-2; maybe TRBD2 (5 bases). Germline V lookup: CDR1 SSHAT, CDR2 FNYEAQ (reference sequence). This CDR3 has 14 amino acids. Trimming took 5 bases from V and 3 from J, leaving 10 bases between them. The CDR3 here is CASSPRTDTGELFF. The sequenced part of the CDR3 DNA is TGTGCCAGCAGCCCTCGGACTGACACCGGGGAG.